Shown below are 4 T cell receptor beta chains from a single sample sequenced in a study of early T cells in non-severe SARS-CoV-2 infection. TCRdb recomputed calls from the 5' RACE reads with MiXCR, one row per CDR3 protein. The sample holds 20,000 to 25,000 distinct CDR3 sequences, 4.5% to 5% seen once. The sequenced sample was whole blood. The source of these receptors is an adult who was a healthcare worker with PCR-confirmed SARS-CoV-2 infection or an uninfected control (not recorded which).

The gene calls are TRBV18 and TRBJ1-1, with TRBD1 as a possible D gene (5 bases). Trimming cost V 2 bases and J 3 bases, with 7 bases left between them. The germline gives CDR1 KGHSH, CDR2 LQKENI. This CDR3 contains 13 residues. The CDR3, as DNA: TGTGCCAGCTCACCAGGAGGGGACACTGAAGCTTTCTTT. Its protein is CASSPGGDTEAFF.

In its sample, this clonotype ranks as medium-sized. The chain joins TRBV2 to TRBJ2-7, with TRBD1 matching 9 bases. V was clipped by 4 bases and J by 6 bases; unmatched bases: 4. CDR3 size: 13 residues. Germline CDR1 reads SNHLY; CDR2 reads FYNNEI. The CDR3 DNA is TGTGCCAGCAGTGGGACAGGGGAAGGCGAGCAGTACTTC. This gives the protein CASSGTGEGEQYF.

This clonotype was seen ten or more times. The chain couples TRBV9 to TRBJ1-1; D not resolved. The CDR3 length is 15 residues. V was cut by 1 base and J by 1 base, with 11 bases left in between. Germline assignment: CDR1 SGDLS and CDR2 YYNGEE. The CDR3 spells CASSVRGQENTEAFF. The CDR3 nucleotides are TGTGCCAGCAGCGTACGTGGGCAGGAGAACACTGAAGCTTTCTTT.

This clonotype was seen more than once but under ten times. This chain uses TRBV19 with TRBJ1-2; D unclear. CDR1 LNHDA and CDR2 SQIVND come from the germline V gene (reference sequence). The CDR3 has 12 residues. The V and J ends lost 7 bases and 1 base respectively, with 7 bases between them. In DNA, the CDR3 is TGTGCCAGTATCCGGGGTAACTATGGCTACACCTTC. Translated: CASIRGNYGYTF.